The 4 T cell receptor beta chains below all came from one sample that was sequenced in a study of CD8 T cells in ankylosing spondylitis. Via MiXCR, TCRdb re-called the 5' RACE reads, giving one row per CDR3 protein. The data show 200,000 to 250,000 distinct CDR3 sequences, 30% to 40% seen once. Sequencing used blood, either unsorted or a sorted T cell fraction (not recorded which). These receptors were obtained from a male donor with ankylosing spondylitis or in good health (not recorded which).

V is TRBV28 and J is TRBJ1-5; no clear D gene. This CDR3 is built from 16 residues. Trimming left V 6 bases short and J 0 bases short, with 15 bases between. Germline V gene sequence: CDR1 MDHEN, CDR2 SYDVKM. CDR3 in DNA: TGTGCCAGCAGCAATCCTACACTATATAGCAATCAGCCCCAGCATTTT. Its translation is CASSNPTLYSNQPQHF.

CDR3 sequence (DNA): TGTGCCAGCAGCCCTGGGACTAGCGGGCAGTTCTTC. The encoded protein is CASSPGTSGQFF. This chain connects TRBV16 to TRBJ2-1; 11 nucleotides align to TRBD2. This CDR3 comprises 12 residues. Germline V gene sequence: CDR1 KGHSY, CDR2 FQNENV. V dropped 4 bases and J dropped 12; count of bases not matched to a gene: 2.

The J gene is TRBJ2-1, the V gene TRBV24-1, with D maybe TRBD2 (6 bases). Trimming took 2 bases from V and 7 from J, leaving 20 bases between them. CDR3 length: 17 residues. Germline V gives CDR1 KGHDR, CDR2 SFDVKD. The CDR3 bases are TGTGCCACCAGTGATTCTCGGGGGAGTTGGTTCCGGAATGAGCAGTTCTTC. Translation: CATSDSRGSWFRNEQFF.

This chain connects TRBV4-2 to TRBJ2-7, with 7 bases that match TRBD1. CDR1 and CDR2 (germline): LGHNA, YNFKEQ. Trimming took 3 bases from V and 5 from J; bases not matched to a gene: 4. This CDR3 is 13 amino acids long. Here the CDR3 DNA reads TGTGCCAGCAGCCAGACAGGGAGACACGAGCAGTACTTC. Translation gives CASSQTGRHEQYF.